This T cell receptor (beta chain) stems from a study of identical twins. Whole-study findings and limits: Models predicted less out-of-frame TCR alpha sharing in monozygotic twins than was found.

As concerns this clonotype: Its antigen is not identified.

Unique molecular identifiers were present on cDNA, and template switching added a universal primer site. TCRdb ran MiXCR on the 5' RACE reads and lists one entry per CDR3 protein. Of 200,000 to 250,000 distinct CDR3 sequences in the sample, about 7.5% were seen once. Germline V gene lookup returns CDR1 SNHLY and CDR2 FYNNEI. Trimming removed 3 bases at V and 2 bases at J, with 11 bases between. The CDR3 contains 15 residues. Healthy Caucasians supplied all donations. The sample was also reused in another study, on yellow fever vaccine responses in identical twins.

The genes are TRBV2 and TRBJ1-5; the D gene is possibly TRBD1 (6 bases). What was sequenced was memory (CD45RO+) T cells sorted from blood. The TCR originated in a woman between 18 and 29 years old in good health. In nucleotides, the CDR3 is TGTGCCAGCAGTGACCACAGGGTTGGCAATCAGCCCCAGCATTTT. Translation: CASSDHRVGNQPQHF.